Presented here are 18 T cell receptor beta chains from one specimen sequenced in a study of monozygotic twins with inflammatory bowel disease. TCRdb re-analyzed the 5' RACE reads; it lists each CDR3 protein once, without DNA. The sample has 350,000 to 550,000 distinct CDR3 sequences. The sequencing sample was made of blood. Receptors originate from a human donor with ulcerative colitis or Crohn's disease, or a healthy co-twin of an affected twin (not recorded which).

The chain's CDR3 is CASSLTWDRIYGYTF. The chain combines TRBV18 with TRBJ1-2; TCRdb gives TRBD1 as the D gene, but with no DNA this cannot be confirmed. Germline values: CDR1 KGHSH, CDR2 LQKENI. The CDR3 has 15 residues.

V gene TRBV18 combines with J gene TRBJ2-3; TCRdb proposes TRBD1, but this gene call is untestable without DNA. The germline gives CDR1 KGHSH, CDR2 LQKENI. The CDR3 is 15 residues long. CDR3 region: CASSRRQVDGDTQYF.

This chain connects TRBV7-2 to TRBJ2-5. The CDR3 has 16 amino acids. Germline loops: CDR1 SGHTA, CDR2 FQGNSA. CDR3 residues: CASSLVGGVYQETQYF.

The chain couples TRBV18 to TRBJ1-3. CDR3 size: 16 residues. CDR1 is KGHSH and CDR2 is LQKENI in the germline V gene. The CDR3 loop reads CASSPGRSNSGNTIYF.

The CDR3 sequence is CASSPPDRHHSYEQYF. The genes are TRBV18 and TRBJ2-7. Germline V gene sequence: CDR1 KGHSH, CDR2 LQKENI. The CDR3 covers 16 residues.

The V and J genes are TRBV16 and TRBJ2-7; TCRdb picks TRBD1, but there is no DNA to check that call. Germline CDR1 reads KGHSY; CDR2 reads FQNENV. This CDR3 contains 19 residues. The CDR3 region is CASSQLFASEGQRTYEQYF.

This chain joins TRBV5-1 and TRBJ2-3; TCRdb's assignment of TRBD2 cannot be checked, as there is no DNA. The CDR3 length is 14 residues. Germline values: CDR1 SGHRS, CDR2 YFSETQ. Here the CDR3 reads CASSLVADTDTQYF.

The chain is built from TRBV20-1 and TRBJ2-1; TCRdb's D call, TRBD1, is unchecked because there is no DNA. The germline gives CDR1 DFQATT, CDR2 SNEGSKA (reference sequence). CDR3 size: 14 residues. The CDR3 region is CSAGPRGGYNEQFF.

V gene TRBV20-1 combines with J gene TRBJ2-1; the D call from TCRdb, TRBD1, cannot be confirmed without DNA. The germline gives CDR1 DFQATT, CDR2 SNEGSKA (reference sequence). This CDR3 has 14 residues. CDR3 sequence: CSAKTGGPYNEQFF.

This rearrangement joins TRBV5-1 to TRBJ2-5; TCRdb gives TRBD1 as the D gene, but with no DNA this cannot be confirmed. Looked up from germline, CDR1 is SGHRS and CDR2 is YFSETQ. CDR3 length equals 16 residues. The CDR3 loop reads CASSLLGQGSQETQYF.

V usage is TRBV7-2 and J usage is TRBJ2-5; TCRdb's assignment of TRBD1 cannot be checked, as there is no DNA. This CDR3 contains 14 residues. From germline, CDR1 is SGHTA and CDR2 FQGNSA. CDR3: CASRAGTVQETQYF.

The CDR3 loop is CASSEAGAGDTEAFF. This chain connects TRBV2 to TRBJ1-1; without DNA, the TCRdb call of TRBD1 cannot be checked. Germline V gives CDR1 SNHLY, CDR2 FYNNEI. The CDR3 extends over 15 amino acids.

CDR3 sequence: CASSPPGLAVEQYF. The gene calls are TRBV7-6 and TRBJ2-7; lacking DNA, the TRBD2 call made by TCRdb goes unchecked. This CDR3 contains 14 residues. Germline CDR1 reads SGHVS; CDR2 reads FNYEAQ.

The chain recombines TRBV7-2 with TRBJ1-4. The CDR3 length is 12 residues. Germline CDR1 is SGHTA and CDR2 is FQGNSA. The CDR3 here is CASSLEAEKLFF.

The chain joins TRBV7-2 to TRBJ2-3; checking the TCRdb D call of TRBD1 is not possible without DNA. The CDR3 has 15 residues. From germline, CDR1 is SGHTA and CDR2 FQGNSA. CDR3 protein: CASSFDGGSTDTQYF.

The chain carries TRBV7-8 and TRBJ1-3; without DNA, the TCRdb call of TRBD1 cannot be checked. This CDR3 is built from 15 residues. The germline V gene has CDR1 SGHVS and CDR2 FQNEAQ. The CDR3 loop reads CASSWSRVPGNTIYF.

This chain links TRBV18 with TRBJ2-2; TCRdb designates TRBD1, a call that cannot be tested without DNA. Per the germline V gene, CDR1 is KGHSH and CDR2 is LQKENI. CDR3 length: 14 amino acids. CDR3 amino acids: CASSRQQGSGELFF.

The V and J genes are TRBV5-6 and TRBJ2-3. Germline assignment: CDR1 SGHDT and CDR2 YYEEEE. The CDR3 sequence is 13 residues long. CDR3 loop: CASRKMLTDTQYF.